Each of the 26 T cell receptor beta chains below was sequenced from the same sample in a study of human T cells and chemical hapten exposure. TCRdb reprocessed the RACE reads via MiXCR and lists one record per CDR3 protein. Seen here are 80,000 to 100,000 distinct CDR3 sequences, roughly an eighth observed once, and the top ten hold approximately 2.1%. The time point here: patch test 1, 2 weeks after DPC sensitization. Treatment reported: therapeutic diphenylcyclopropenone sensitization with weekly scalp DPC. Sample: whole blood, taken in connection with sensitization to the hapten diphenylcyclopropenone (DPC). The receptors come from a woman between 40 and 55 years old with alopecia areata. Some clones in this sample may be carry-over from other donors' samples.

This clonotype was picked up a small number of times. This rearrangement joins TRBV5-1 to TRBJ2-2; TRBD1 agrees at 8 bases. The germline gives CDR1 SGHRS, CDR2 YFSETQ. The CDR3 extends over 13 amino acids. V was pared by 6 bases and J by 2 bases, with 0 bases of the junction left unmatched. CDR3 loop: CASTGGNTGELFF. The CDR3 DNA reads as TGCGCCAGCACAGGGGGCAACACCGGGGAGCTGTTTTTT.

This clonotype was detected a few times. This chain links TRBV2 with TRBJ2-7; 7 bases align to TRBD2. This CDR3 is 15 amino acids long. Trimming removed 6 bases from V and 0 bases from J; junction bases left unmatched: 8. The V gene's germline CDR1 is SNHLY and CDR2 FYNNEI. The CDR3 sequence: CASSPGLGSSYEQYF. The CDR3 DNA reads as TGTGCCAGCAGCCCTGGACTAGGAAGCTCCTACGAGCAGTACTTC.

The V call is TRBV28, the J call TRBJ2-5; 11 bases are shared with TRBD2. CDR1 and CDR2 (germline): MDHEN, SYDVKM. The junction had 7 bases not matched to a gene; V was cut back by 6 bases and J by 7 bases. The CDR3 is 14 amino acids. CDR3 nucleotide sequence: TGTGCCAGCAGCATAGCGGGAGGGGCCGGGACCCAGTACTTC. Residues: CASSIAGGAGTQYF.

This clonotype was seen ten or more times. The chain uses TRBV13 and TRBJ2-3; D unclear. The ends were cut back, 5 bases at V and 5 bases at J, with 5 bases in the middle. Germline values: CDR1 PRHDT, CDR2 FYEKMQ (reference sequence). This CDR3 is 11 amino acids long. DNA of the CDR3: TGTGCCAGCAGCGCTGGAGATACGCAGTATTTT. Translated: CASSAGDTQYF. The full variable domain, rest sourced from reference TRBV13 and TRBJ2-3, is AAGVIQSPRHLIKEKRETATLKCYPIPRHDTVYWYQQGPGQDPQFLISFYEKMQSDKGSIPDRFSAQQFSDYHSELNMSSLELGDSALYFCASSAGDTQYFGPGTRLTVL.

This clonotype was observed a few times. Here the CDR3 reads CASSLTGPSYEQYF. The DNA of the CDR3 is TGTGCCAGCAGTTTGACAGGGCCCTCCTACGAGCAGTACTTC. V is TRBV12-3 or TRBV12-4 and J is TRBJ2-7, with TRBD1 identical over 7 bases. This CDR3 comprises 14 residues. The V gene end was trimmed by 3 bases and the J gene end by 0 bases; junction bases not matched to a gene: 2.

The rearrangement links TRBV18 to TRBJ1-2; D may be TRBD1 (5 bases). This CDR3 contains 14 residues. From germline, CDR1 is KGHSH and CDR2 LQKENI. V was clipped by 3 bases and J by 2 bases, with 10 bases between them. The CDR3 coding sequence is TGTGCCAGCTCACCTAGCAGGGACAACTATGGCTACACCTTC. This codes for CASSPSRDNYGYTF.

Here the CDR3 reads CASSPHSRTAGELFF. The CDR3 nucleotides read TGTGCCAGCAGCCCCCACTCCCGGACTGCCGGGGAGCTGTTTTTT. The J gene is TRBJ2-2, the V gene TRBV9; a possible D gene is TRBD2 (5 bases). The CDR3 extends over 15 amino acids. Trimming stripped 4 bases from V and 6 bases from J, with 16 bases between. From germline, CDR1 is SGDLS and CDR2 YYNGEE.

This sequence joins TRBV6-1 and TRBJ1-1; D is undetermined. The CDR3 totals 14 residues. With 4 bases removed from V and 1 base from J, the gap between germline ends came to 10 bases. Looked up from germline, CDR1 is MNHNS and CDR2 is SASEGT. The CDR3, as DNA: TGTGCCAGCAGTGGTTGGTGGGAGAACACTGAAGCTTTCTTT. Encoded protein: CASSGWWENTEAFF.

The chain links TRBV28 to TRBJ1-6; D call uncertain. CDR1 is MDHEN, CDR2 SYDVKM, per germline. Between the trimmed V and J ends, which lost 5 bases and 9 bases, there was a span of 14 bases. The CDR3 spans 14 residues. The CDR3 protein is CASSPMTLGSPLHF. Here the CDR3 DNA reads TGTGCCAGCAGTCCAATGACCCTTGGTTCACCCCTCCACTTT.

This chain connects TRBV5-1 to TRBJ2-2; 12 nucleotides agree with TRBD2. CDR1 is SGHRS and CDR2 is YFSETQ in the germline V gene. The V segment lost 4 bases and the J segment 2 bases; nucleotides outside the gene matches: 3. CDR3 length: 16 residues. The CDR3 bases are TGCGCCAGCAGCCCGGGACTAGCGGGCAACACCGGGGAGCTGTTTTTT. It translates to CASSPGLAGNTGELFF. The variable domain in full, with the rest retrieved from reference TRBV5-1 and TRBJ2-2, is KAGVTQTPRYLIKTRGQQVTLSCSPISGHRSVSWYQQTPGQGLQFLFEYFSETQRNKGNFPGRFSGRQFSNSRSEMNVSTLELGDSALYLCASSPGLAGNTGELFFGEGSRLTVL.

V is TRBV5-5 and J is TRBJ1-2, with 8 bases fitting TRBD1. The length of the CDR3 is 14 residues. V shed 4 bases, J shed 7 bases, and the junction held 9 bases outside the gene matches. CDR1 is SGHKS and CDR2 is YYEKEE in the germline V gene (reference sequence). The chain's CDR3 is CASSTLTGGGGYTF. The CDR3, as DNA: TGTGCCAGCAGCACCCTAACAGGGGGAGGTGGCTACACCTTC. The full variable domain, in which reference TRBV5-5 and TRBJ1-2 provide the parts outside the CDR3, is DAGVTQSPTHLIKTRGQQVTLRCSPISGHKSVSWYQQVLGQGPQFIFQYYEKEERGRGNFPDRFSARQFPNYSSELNVNALLLGDSALYLCASSTLTGGGGYTFGSGTRLTVV.

The V call is TRBV6-5, the J call TRBJ2-1; a weak D match, TRBD2 (6 bases). The V end lost 2 bases, the J end lost 2 bases, and 25 bases lay between the germline ends. Germline V gene lookup returns CDR1 MNHEY and CDR2 SVGAGI. The CDR3 covers 20 residues. CDR3 in amino acids: CASSYNSPVLAGGAYNEQFF. In DNA, the CDR3 is TGTGCCAGCAGTTACAATTCCCCTGTCTTGGCTGGAGGGGCCTACAATGAGCAGTTCTTC.

The gene calls are TRBV20-1 and TRBJ2-7; 7 bases agree with TRBD1. From germline, CDR1 is DFQATT and CDR2 SNEGSKA (reference sequence). There are 13 residues in the CDR3. Trimming took 3 bases from V and 2 from J; bases not matched to a gene: 4. The CDR3: CSASSGGTYEQYF. Here the CDR3 DNA reads TGCAGTGCTAGTTCAGGGGGAACCTACGAGCAGTACTTC.

This clonotype was found a few times. J is TRBJ2-3 and V is TRBV6-5; no definite D call. Trimming took 6 bases from V and 5 from J, leaving 15 bases between them. The CDR3 length is 14 residues. Germline V CDR1 and CDR2: MNHEY, SVGAGI. This CDR3 is CASRPRATGDTQYF. The CDR3 DNA sequence: TGTGCCAGCAGGCCTAGGGCTACGGGAGATACGCAGTATTTT.

This clonotype has more than one count but fewer than ten. The chain is built from TRBV6-2 or TRBV6-3 and TRBJ2-5; 8 nucleotides match TRBD2. The trim removed 5 bases at V and 5 bases at J, leaving 4 bases unmatched. CDR1 MNHEY and CDR2 SVGEGT come from the germline V gene. The CDR3 length is 13 residues. The chain's CDR3 is CASSPSGSETQYF. The CDR3, as DNA: TGTGCCAGCAGTCCAAGCGGGAGCGAGACCCAGTACTTC.

The chain has TRBV4-3 and TRBJ1-6; the match to TRBD1 covers 7 bases. Unmatched junction bases numbered 7, after V lost 4 bases and J lost 10 bases. Looked up from germline, CDR1 is LGHNA and CDR2 is YSLEER. The CDR3 contains 14 residues. CDR3 in amino acids: CASSPARGGSPLHF. The CDR3 nucleotides are TGCGCCAGCAGCCCGGCCAGGGGGGGGTCACCCCTCCACTTT.

The chain carries TRBV7-2 and TRBJ2-7, with 9 bases aligning to TRBD2. The length of the CDR3 is 15 residues. In germline, CDR1 is SGHTA, CDR2 FQGNSA. J lost 4 bases, V lost 5 bases, and 9 bases had no gene match. The CDR3 DNA is TGTGCCAGCAGCACCCCGGGTAGCGGGGGATACGAGCAGTACTTC. It yields the protein CASSTPGSGGYEQYF.

This clonotype appeared a single time. The rearrangement links TRBV4-3 to TRBJ2-7; no definite D call. V gave up 0 bases and J gave up 3 bases, with 12 bases separating them. Germline loops: CDR1 LGHNA, CDR2 YSLEER. The CDR3 runs 15 residues. CDR3 in DNA: TGCGCCAGCAGCCAAGACTATAGGGCGGACTACGAGCAGTACTTC. Translation gives CASSQDYRADYEQYF.

The table lists this clonotype with a few counts. Here the CDR3 reads CASSSGAIGSDEQFF. For the CDR3, the DNA is TGTGCCAGCAGTTCAGGGGCCATCGGGTCTGATGAGCAGTTCTTC. The rearrangement uses TRBV28 and TRBJ2-1, with D maybe TRBD1 (6 bases). Deletions cut 4 bases from V and 8 bases from J, with 18 bases between. The CDR3 runs to 15 residues. Germline V gives CDR1 MDHEN, CDR2 SYDVKM. The full variable domain, its missing parts supplied by reference TRBV28 and TRBJ2-1, is DVKVTQSSRYLVKRTGEKVFLECVQDMDHENMFWYRQDPGLGLRLIYFSYDVKMKEKGDIPEGYSVSREKKERFSLILESASTNQTSMYLCASSSGAIGSDEQFFGPGTRLTVL.

This clonotype was picked up a small number of times. The chain recombines TRBV7-2 with TRBJ2-2; D uncertain. This CDR3 is 13 amino acids long. Germline V lookup: CDR1 SGHTA, CDR2 FQGNSA. The V gene lost 5 bases and the J gene lost 9 bases, with 13 bases spanning the gap. This CDR3 reads CASSPVGGRELFF. In DNA, the CDR3 is TGTGCCAGCAGCCCGGTAGGCGGACGGGAGCTGTTTTTT.

The chain recombines TRBV10-3 with TRBJ1-3; possible D gene TRBD1, 5 bases. Trimming stripped 0 bases from V and 7 bases from J, with 13 bases between. The CDR3 is made up of 15 amino acids. Germline CDR1 is ENHRY and CDR2 is SYGVKD. The CDR3 bases are TGTGCCATCAGTGAGTCTGCGGGACCAGAGAACACCATATATTTT. Translating gives CAISESAGPENTIYF.

The CDR3 coding sequence is TGTGCCAGCAGCTTAGGCTGGGGAGCGCGCTCCTACGAGCAGTACTTC. Its translation is CASSLGWGARSYEQYF. The chain joins TRBV7-2 to TRBJ2-7; a weak D match, TRBD2 (5 bases). V was clipped by 1 base and J by 0 bases, with 13 bases between them. Germline V gene sequence: CDR1 SGHTA, CDR2 FQGNSA. The CDR3 is 16 residues long.

This sequence joins TRBV19 and TRBJ2-3, with D uncertain. Germline V gene data show CDR1 as LNHDA and CDR2 as SQIVND (reference sequence). The CDR3 totals 15 residues. V gave up 3 bases and J gave up 5 bases, with 15 bases separating them. The CDR3: CASSILPLLGDTQYF. The CDR3 nucleotides are TGTGCCAGTAGTATTCTCCCCCTACTGGGAGATACGCAGTATTTT.

This clonotype was seen at least ten times. The genes are TRBV6-5 and TRBJ2-3, with TRBD2 matching over 9 bases. V lost 6 bases and J lost 4; bases outside the gene matches: 14. CDR3 length: 17 amino acids. Germline-derived CDR1 and CDR2 are MNHEY and SVGAGI. CDR3 coding DNA: TGTGCCAGCAGCCGAACTGCCTGGCGGGAGGGCCCAGATACGCAGTATTTT. It codes for CASSRTAWREGPDTQYF.

The V gene is TRBV28, the J gene TRBJ2-7, with D unclear. There are 14 residues in the CDR3. Trimming stripped 6 bases from V and 3 bases from J, with 15 bases between. The V gene's germline CDR1 is MDHEN and CDR2 SYDVKM. The CDR3 region is CASSPPDLIYEQYF. For the CDR3, the DNA is TGTGCCAGCAGCCCTCCAGACTTAATCTACGAGCAGTACTTC.

The sample holds many counts of this clonotype. The V call is TRBV28, the J call TRBJ2-7; perhaps D is TRBD1 or TRBD2 (5 bases each). CDR1 is MDHEN, CDR2 SYDVKM, per germline. This CDR3 contains 14 residues. Between the trimmed V and J ends, which lost 1 base and 8 bases, there was a span of 15 bases. CDR3 DNA sequence: TGTGCCAGCAGTTTATCGGGACCCTTATCTCAGCAGTACTTC. Translating gives CASSLSGPLSQQYF.